These 2 T cell receptor beta chains were sequenced from one sample in a study of T-cell reconstitution after alpha-beta-depleted transplantation in children listed by TCRdb under 2016. Library construction relied on PCR. The run used an Illumina HiSeq 2500. TCR library preparation used molecular barcoding, with unique molecular identifiers applied to normalize quantification of the TCRbeta repertoire. TCRdb's own reprocessing of the public reads used fastp at Q25 and MiXCR and kept productive beta chains. Identical CDR3 proteins give one entry, which carries the most common genes and DNA. The sample table lists roughly 590,000 distinct CDR3 sequences, roughly 17% of them with a count of one. The ten largest clones represent approximately 1% of the sample. The sequencing here drew on PBMCs from the stem cell graft donor, taken from the stem cell graft. The receptors were gathered from a human donor who donated a stem cell graft to a child with acute myeloid leukemia.

This clonotype appeared many times. The genes are TRBV20-1 and TRBJ2-2; TRBD1 agrees at 8 bases. CDR3 length: 14 residues. J was trimmed by 5 bases and V by 6 bases; bases with no gene match: 8. Germline-derived CDR1 and CDR2 are DFQATT and SNEGSKA (reference sequence). Written as DNA, the CDR3 is TGCAGTGCAGCCGGGACAGGTCTAACCGGGGAGCTGTTTTTT. Translating it yields CSAAGTGLTGELFF.

V and J are TRBV7-2 and TRBJ2-1; D gene ambiguous. The CDR3 is 14 residues long. The V end was cut by 3 bases, the J end by 4 bases, with 10 bases between. Germline CDR1 SGHTA, CDR2 FQGNSA. The CDR3 coding sequence is TGTGCCAGCAGCTTCGTGGGCCAGTACAATGAGCAGTTCTTC. Translated, it gives CASSFVGQYNEQFF.